Listed below are T cell receptor beta chains from one sample, sequenced in a study of shared clonotypes between healthy human individuals. The data were produced by immunoSEQ multiplex PCR, yet TCRdb's version contains in-frame clones alone and is incomplete. The sample has about 1.1 million clones, 75% to 80% seen once. The sample taken for sequencing was memory CD4+ T cells from PBMCs. The receptors originated from a man younger than 35 in good health. Some clones in this sample may be carry-over from other donors' samples. CDR3s include the opening cysteine and the closing phenylalanine or tryptophan. Fields, in order: J gene, V gene, clone size, D gene, CDR3 DNA, CDR3 protein. A D gene is named only where the DNA matches it firmly. Not every row has a clone size; where given, it reads once, few, many or a size class.

TRBJ2-3 | TRBV28 | few | . | TGTGCCAGCAGTTTAAGGGGGAATCTGGATACGCAGTATTTT | CASSLRGNLDTQYF
TRBJ2-3 | TRBV10-1 | . | . | TGCGCCAGCAGTCTAACAGGGGACTCGAGGGGCGCAGATACGCAGTATTTT | CASSLTGDSRGADTQYF
TRBJ2-7 | TRBV20-1 | . | . | TGCAGTGCCCGGTGGGCCTACGAGCAGTACTTC | CSARWAYEQYF
TRBJ1-5 | TRBV9 | . | . | TGTGCCAGCAGCGTAGACAGCAGCCAGCCCCAGCATTTT | CASSVDSSQPQHF
TRBJ1-1 | TRBV5-1 | . | TRBD1 | TGCGCCAGCAGCTGGGGACAGGGAGGCACTGAAGCTTTCTTT | CASSWGQGGTEAFF
TRBJ1-5 | TRBV6-1 | once | . | TGTGCCAGCAGTGGCTCCGGGACCGGCGCCCAGCCCCAGCATTTT | CASSGSGTGAQPQHF
TRBJ2-3 | TRBV19 | . | . | TGTGCCAGTAGTGGTGCCGGGTGGCAGAAAACTAGCACAGATACGCAGTATTTT | CASSGAGWQKTSTDTQYF
TRBJ1-2 | TRBV2 | . | . | TGTGCCAGCAGTGTGGCAGTTAGCTATGGCTACACCTTC | CASSVAVSYGYTF
TRBJ2-1 | TRBV2 | . | . | TGTGCCAGCAGGGACTACTCCTACAATGAGCAGTTCTTC | CASRDYSYNEQFF
TRBJ1-1 | TRBV5-1 | once | TRBD1 | TGCGCCAGCAGCCGGGACAGGGGGACGGGCCTGATCACTGAAGCTTTCTTT | CASSRDRGTGLITEAFF
TRBJ1-2 | TRBV2 | few | TRBD1 | TGTGCCAGCACCGGCGGGGACAGGGCAGCTGGCTACACCTTC | CASTGGDRAAGYTF
TRBJ1-2 | TRBV5-1 | . | TRBD1 | TGCGCCAGCAGCCCCGAAACAGGGGCTAGGGGCGGCTACACCTTC | CASSPETGARGGYTF
TRBJ1-4 | TRBV29-1 | . | TRBD1 | TGCAGCGTTTCCAGGACAGGGGAAGGCGAAAAACTGTTTTTT | CSVSRTGEGEKLFF
TRBJ1-2 | TRBV10-3 | once | . | TGTGCCATCAGTGATTCAGAATATGGCTACACCTTC | CAISDSEYGYTF
TRBJ2-1 | TRBV5-1 | . | TRBD1 | TGCGCCAGCAGCTTGGTAGGGGGCAGTTCCTACAATGAGCAGTTCTTC | CASSLVGGSSYNEQFF
TRBJ2-1 | TRBV5-4 | . | TRBD2 | TGTGCCAGCAGCTTGGTTCTAGCGGGATACAATGAGCAGTTCTTC | CASSLVLAGYNEQFF
TRBJ1-4 | TRBV2 | . | . | TGTGCCAGCAGTGAGGTCATTTCGGGGGGCGGAAAACTGTTTTTT | CASSEVISGGGKLFF
TRBJ1-3 | TRBV5-1 | . | . | TGCGCCAGCAGCTTGGCCGGGACCCCGGGGATTGGAAACACCATATATTTT | CASSLAGTPGIGNTIYF